The clone carrying this T cell receptor (beta chain) was observed a few times. Its matching antigen is unknown. Profiled with immunoSEQ multiplex PCR; TCRdb holds only in-frame clones, not every one. The data contain around 50,000 clones, approximately 84% of them singletons. The data stem from a study of a mutant IDH1 vaccine in newly diagnosed glioma. On the study more broadly: The study started vaccination 4-6 weeks after radiotherapy alone, or with temozolomide cycles. Week 35 held visit V12, while week 47 held visit V13.

Time point described: week 47, end of study. Mutant IDH1 20-mer peptide, at 300 ug, made up each vaccine dose, with topical imiquimod. CDR1 is GTSNPN and CDR2 is SVGIG in the germline V gene (reference sequence). V dropped 0 bases and J dropped 3; count of bases not matched to a gene: 1. This CDR3 has 13 residues. The TCR originated in a woman aged 30 to 39 with glioma. Some clones in this sample may be carry-over from other donors' samples. This chain connects TRBV30 to TRBJ1-1, with TRBD1 matching 7 bases. Here the sequenced sample was PBMCs, taken from a glioma patient whose treatment included an IDH1 peptide vaccine. This chain's CDR3 is CAWSVDRDTEAFF. CDR3 bases: TGTGCCTGGAGTGTAGACAGGGACACTGAAGCTTTCTTT.